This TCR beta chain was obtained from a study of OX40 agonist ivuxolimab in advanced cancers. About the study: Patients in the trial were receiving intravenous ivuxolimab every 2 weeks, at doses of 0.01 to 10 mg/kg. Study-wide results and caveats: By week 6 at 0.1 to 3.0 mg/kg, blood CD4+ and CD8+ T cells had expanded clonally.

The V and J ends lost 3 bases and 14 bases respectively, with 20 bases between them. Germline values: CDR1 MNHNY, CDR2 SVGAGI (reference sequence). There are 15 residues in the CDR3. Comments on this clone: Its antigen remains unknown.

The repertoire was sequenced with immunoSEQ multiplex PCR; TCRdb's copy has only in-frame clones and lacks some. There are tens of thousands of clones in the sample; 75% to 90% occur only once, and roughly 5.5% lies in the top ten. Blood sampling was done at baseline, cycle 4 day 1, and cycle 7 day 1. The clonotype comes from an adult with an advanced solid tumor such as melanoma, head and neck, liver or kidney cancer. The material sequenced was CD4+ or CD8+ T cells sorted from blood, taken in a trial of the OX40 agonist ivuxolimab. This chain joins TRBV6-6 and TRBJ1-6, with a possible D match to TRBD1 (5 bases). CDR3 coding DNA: TGTGCCAGCAGTTATGTGTTGAGGGGTCCGCTCACCCTCCACTTT. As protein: CASSYVLRGPLTLHF.